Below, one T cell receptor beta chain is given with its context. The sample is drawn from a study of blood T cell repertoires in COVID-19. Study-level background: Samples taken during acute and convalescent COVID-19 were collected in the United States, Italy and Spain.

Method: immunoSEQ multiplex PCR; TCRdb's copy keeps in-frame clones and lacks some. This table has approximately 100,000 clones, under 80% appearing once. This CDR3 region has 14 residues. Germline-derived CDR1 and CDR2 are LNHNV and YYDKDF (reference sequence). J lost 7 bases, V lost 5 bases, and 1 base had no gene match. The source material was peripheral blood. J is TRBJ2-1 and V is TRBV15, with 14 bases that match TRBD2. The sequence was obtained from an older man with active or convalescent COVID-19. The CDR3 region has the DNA TGTGCCACCAGCGGGACTAGCGGGAGAAATGAGCAGTTCTTC. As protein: CATSGTSGRNEQFF.